The clone carrying this T cell receptor beta chain has more than one count but fewer than ten. Antigen: not known. TCRdb processed the RT-PCR reads anew with MiXCR; each CDR3 protein has one entry. The table lists approximately 700,000 distinct CDR3 sequences, about 15% of them singletons. This specimen belongs to a study of response to subunit inactivated influenza vaccine. Study observations and caveats: It was suggested by the authors that few new T cells are recruited by each seasonal influenza vaccination.

V was shortened by 6 bases and J by 1 base, with 12 bases between the two germline ends. Germline V gene sequence: CDR1 DFQATT, CDR2 SNEGSKA (reference sequence). The CDR3 spans 14 residues. This TCR derives from a man aged 50 to 59 who received an inactivated influenza vaccine. This specimen was PBMCs from blood, taken approximately 12 days after vaccination. J is TRBJ2-2 and V is TRBV20-1, with D possibly matching TRBD2 (5 bases). The CDR3 loop is CSAGDSGNTGELFF. The CDR3 DNA follows: TGCAGTGCCGGGGATTCGGGGAACACCGGGGAGCTGTTTTTT.